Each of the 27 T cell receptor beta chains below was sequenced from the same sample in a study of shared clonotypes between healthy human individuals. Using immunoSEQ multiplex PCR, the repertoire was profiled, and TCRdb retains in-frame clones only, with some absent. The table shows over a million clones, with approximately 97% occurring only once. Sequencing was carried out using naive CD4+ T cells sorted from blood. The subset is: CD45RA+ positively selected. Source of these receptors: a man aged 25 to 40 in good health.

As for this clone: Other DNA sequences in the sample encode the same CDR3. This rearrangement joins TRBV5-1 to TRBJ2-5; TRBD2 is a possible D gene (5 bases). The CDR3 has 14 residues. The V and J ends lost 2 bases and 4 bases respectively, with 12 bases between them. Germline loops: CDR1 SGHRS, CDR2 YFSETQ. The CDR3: CASSLEGGGETQYF. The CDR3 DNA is TGCGCCAGCAGCTTAGAAGGCGGAGGAGAGACCCAGTACTTC.

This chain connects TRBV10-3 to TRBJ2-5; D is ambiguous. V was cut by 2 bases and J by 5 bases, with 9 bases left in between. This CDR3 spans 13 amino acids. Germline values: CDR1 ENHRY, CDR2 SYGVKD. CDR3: CAISEGFGETQYF. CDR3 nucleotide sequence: TGTGCCATCAGTGAGGGGTTTGGGGAGACCCAGTACTTC.

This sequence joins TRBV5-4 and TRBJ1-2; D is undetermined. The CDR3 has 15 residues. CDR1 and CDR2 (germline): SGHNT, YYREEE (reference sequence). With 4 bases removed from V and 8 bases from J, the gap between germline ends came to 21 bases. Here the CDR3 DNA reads TGTGCCAGCAGCAAAACCGGGGTGGGGTTAGACGGCTACACCTTC. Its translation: CASSKTGVGLDGYTF.

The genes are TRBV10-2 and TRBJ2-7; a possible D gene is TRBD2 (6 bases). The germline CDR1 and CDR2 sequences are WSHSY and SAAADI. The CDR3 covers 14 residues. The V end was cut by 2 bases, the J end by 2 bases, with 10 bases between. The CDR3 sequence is CASSEGGSPYEQYF. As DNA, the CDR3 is TGCGCCAGCAGTGAGGGGGGGTCCCCCTACGAGCAGTACTTC.

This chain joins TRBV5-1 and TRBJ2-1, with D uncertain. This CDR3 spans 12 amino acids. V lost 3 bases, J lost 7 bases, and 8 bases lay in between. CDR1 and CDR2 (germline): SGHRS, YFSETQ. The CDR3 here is CASSSTRNEQFF. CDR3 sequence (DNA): TGCGCCAGCAGCTCGACTCGGAATGAGCAGTTCTTC.

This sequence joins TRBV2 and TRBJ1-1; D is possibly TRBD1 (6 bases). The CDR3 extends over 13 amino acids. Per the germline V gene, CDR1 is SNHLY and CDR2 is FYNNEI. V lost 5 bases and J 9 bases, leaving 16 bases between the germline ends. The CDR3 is CASSITGSIKAFF. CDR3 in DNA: TGTGCCAGCAGTATTACAGGGAGTATTAAAGCTTTCTTT. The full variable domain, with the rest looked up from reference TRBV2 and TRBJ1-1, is EPEVTQTPSHQVTQMGQEVILRCVPISNHLYFYWYRQILGQKVEFLVSFYNNEISEKSEIFDDQFSVERPDGSNFTLKIRSTKLEDSAMYFCASSITGSIKAFFGQGTRLTVV.

The CDR3 region has the DNA TGTGCCAGCAGCTTGGACAACTCCTACGAGCAGTACTTC. Encoded protein: CASSLDNSYEQYF. The rearrangement links TRBV5-8 to TRBJ2-7; D remains unclear. V lost 0 bases and J 0 bases, leaving 4 bases between the germline ends. The CDR3 extends over 13 amino acids. CDR1 and CDR2 (germline): SGHTS, YDEGEE.

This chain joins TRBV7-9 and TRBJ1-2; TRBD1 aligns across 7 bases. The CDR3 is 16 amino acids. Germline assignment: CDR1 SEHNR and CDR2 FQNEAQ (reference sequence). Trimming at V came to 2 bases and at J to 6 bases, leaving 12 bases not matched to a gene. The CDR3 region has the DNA TGTGCCAGCAGCTTATATTCGGCACGACAGGGCCATGGCTACACCTTC. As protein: CASSLYSARQGHGYTF.

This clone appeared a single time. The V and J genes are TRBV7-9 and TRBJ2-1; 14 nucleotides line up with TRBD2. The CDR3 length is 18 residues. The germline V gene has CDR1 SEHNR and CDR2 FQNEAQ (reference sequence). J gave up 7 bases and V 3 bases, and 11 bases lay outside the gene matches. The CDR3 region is CASSFPGTSGRVLNEQFF. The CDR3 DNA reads TGTGCCAGCAGCTTTCCCGGGACTAGCGGGAGAGTGTTAAATGAGCAGTTCTTC.

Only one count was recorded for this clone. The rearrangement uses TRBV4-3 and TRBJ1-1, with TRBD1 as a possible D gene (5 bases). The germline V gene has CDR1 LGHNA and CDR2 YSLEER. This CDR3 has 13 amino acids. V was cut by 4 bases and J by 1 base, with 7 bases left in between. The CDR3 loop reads CASSLGGNTEAFF. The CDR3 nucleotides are TGCGCCAGCAGCCTGGGGGGGAACACTGAAGCTTTCTTT.

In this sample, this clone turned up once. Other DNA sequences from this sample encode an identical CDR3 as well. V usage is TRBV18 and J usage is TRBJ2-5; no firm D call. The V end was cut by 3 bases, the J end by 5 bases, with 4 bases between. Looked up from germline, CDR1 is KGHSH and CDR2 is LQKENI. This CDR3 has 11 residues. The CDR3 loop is CASSPGETQYF. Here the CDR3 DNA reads TGTGCCAGCTCACCGGGTGAGACCCAGTACTTC.

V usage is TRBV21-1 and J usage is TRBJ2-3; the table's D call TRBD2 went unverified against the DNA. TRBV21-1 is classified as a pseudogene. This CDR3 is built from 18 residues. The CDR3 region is CASSHPTRRVTSTDTQYF. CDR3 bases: TGTGCCAGCAGCCACCCCACGAGGCGCGTCACTAGCACAGATACGCAGTATTTT.

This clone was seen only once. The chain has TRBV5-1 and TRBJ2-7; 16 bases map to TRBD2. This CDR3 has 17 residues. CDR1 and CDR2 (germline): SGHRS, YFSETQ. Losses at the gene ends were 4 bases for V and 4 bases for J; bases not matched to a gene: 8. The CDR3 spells CASSPPGLAGGQYEQYF. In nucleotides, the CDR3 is TGCGCCAGCAGCCCCCCGGGACTAGCGGGAGGGCAATACGAGCAGTACTTC.

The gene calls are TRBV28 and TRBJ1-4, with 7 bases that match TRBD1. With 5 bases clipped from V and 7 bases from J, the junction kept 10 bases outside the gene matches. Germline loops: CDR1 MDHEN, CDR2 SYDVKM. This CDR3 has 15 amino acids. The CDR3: CASSLPTGFPEKLFF. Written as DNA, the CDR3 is TGTGCCAGCAGTCTCCCGACAGGGTTCCCTGAAAAACTGTTTTTT.

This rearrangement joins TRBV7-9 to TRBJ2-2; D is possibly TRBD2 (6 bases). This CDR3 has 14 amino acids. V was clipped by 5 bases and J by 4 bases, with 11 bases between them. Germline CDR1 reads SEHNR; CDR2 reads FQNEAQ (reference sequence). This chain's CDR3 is CASSQWGVTGELFF. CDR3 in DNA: TGTGCCAGCAGCCAGTGGGGGGTCACCGGGGAGCTGTTTTTT.

CDR3 amino acids: CASSQSGLAGEGFF. The DNA of the CDR3 is TGTGCCAGCAGCCAGTCGGGACTAGCGGGAGAGGGGTTCTTC. V is TRBV14 and J is TRBJ2-1, with TRBD2 matching over 14 bases. The germline gives CDR1 SGHDN, CDR2 FVKESK. CDR3 length: 14 residues. V trimming: 3 bases; J trimming: 15 bases; junction bases outside the gene matches: 7.

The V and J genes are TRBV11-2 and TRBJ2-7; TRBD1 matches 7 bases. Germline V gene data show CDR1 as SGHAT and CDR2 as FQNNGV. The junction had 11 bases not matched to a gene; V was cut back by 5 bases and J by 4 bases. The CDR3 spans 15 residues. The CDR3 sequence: CASSLTGTELYEQYF. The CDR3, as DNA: TGTGCCAGCAGCCTAACCGGGACAGAGCTTTACGAGCAGTACTTC. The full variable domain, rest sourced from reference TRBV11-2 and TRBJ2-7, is EAGVAQSPRYKIIEKRQSVAFWCNPISGHATLYWYQQILGQGPKLLIQFQNNGVVDDSQLPKDRFSAERLKGVDSTLKIQPAKLEDSAVYLCASSLTGTELYEQYFGPGTRLTVT.

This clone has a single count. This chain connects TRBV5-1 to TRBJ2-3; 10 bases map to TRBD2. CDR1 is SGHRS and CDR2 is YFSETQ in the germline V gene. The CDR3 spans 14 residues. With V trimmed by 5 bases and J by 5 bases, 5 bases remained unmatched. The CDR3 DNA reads TGCGCCAGCAGTCAGCGGGAGGGCAAAGATACGCAGTATTTT. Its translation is CASSQREGKDTQYF.

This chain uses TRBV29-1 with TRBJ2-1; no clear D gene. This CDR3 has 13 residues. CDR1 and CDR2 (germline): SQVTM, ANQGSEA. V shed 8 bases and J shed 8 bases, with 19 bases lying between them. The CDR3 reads CSTEVPQNHEQFF. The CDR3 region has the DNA TGCAGCACGGAAGTCCCCCAAAACCATGAGCAGTTCTTC.

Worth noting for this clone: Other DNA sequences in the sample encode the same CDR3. The CDR3 DNA is TGTGCCAGCAGTTACTTCGGTTCCTACGAGCAGTACTTC. Its translation is CASSYFGSYEQYF. The chain carries TRBV6-5 and TRBJ2-7; D unresolved. CDR1 is MNHEY and CDR2 is SVGAGI in the germline V gene. The CDR3 sequence is 13 residues long. Trimming took 1 base from V and 1 from J, leaving 5 bases between them.

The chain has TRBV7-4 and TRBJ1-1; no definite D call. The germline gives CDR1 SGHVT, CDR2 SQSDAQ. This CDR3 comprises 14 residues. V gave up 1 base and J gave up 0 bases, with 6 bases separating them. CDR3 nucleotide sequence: TGTGCCAGCAGCTTAGGGAAAATGAACACTGAAGCTTTCTTT. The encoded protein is CASSLGKMNTEAFF.

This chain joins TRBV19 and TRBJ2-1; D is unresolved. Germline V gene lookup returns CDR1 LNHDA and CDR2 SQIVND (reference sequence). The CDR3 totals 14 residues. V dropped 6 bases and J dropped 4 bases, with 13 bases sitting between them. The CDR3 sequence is CASSTPRGYNEQFF. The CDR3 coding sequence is TGTGCCAGTAGCACCCCCCGAGGATACAATGAGCAGTTCTTC. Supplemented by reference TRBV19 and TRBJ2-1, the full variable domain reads DGGITQSPKYLFRKEGQNVTLSCEQNLNHDAMYWYRQDPGQGLRLIYYSQIVNDFQKGDIAEGYSVSREKKESFPLTVTSAQKNPTAFYLCASSTPRGYNEQFFGPGTRLTVL.

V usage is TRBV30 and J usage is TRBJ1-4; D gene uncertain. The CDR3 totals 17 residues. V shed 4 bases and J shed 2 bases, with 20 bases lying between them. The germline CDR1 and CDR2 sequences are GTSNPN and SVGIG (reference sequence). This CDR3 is CAWTPLGGLATNEKLFF. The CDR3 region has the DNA TGTGCCTGGACCCCTCTAGGAGGACTTGCGACTAATGAAAAACTGTTTTTT.

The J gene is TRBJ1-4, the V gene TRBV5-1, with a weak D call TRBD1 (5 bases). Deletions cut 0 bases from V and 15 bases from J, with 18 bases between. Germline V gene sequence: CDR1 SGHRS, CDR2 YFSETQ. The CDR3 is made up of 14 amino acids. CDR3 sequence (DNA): TGCGCCAGCAGCTTGGATCGGATCGCCGGGGGGTTGTTTTTT. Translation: CASSLDRIAGGLFF.

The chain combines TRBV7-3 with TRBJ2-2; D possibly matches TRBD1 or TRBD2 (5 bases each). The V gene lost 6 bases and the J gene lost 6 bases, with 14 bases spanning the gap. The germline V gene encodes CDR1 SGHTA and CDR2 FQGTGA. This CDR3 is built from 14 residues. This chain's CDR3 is CASSLTRGPGELFF. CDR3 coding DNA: TGTGCCAGCAGTCTAACGAGGGGACCCGGGGAGCTGTTTTTT.

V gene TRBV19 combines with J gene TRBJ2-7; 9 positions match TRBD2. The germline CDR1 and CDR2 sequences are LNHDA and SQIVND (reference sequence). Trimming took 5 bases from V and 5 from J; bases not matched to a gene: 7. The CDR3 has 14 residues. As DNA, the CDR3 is TGTGCCAGTAGTGCCCGGACTAGCGTCCACGAGCAGTACTTC. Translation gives CASSARTSVHEQYF.

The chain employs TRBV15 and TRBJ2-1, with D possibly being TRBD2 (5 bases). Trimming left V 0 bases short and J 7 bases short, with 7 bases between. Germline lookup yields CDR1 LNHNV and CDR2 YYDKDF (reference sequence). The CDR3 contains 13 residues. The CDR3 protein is CATSRDSANEQFF. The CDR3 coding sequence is TGTGCCACCAGCAGAGATAGCGCTAATGAGCAGTTCTTC.